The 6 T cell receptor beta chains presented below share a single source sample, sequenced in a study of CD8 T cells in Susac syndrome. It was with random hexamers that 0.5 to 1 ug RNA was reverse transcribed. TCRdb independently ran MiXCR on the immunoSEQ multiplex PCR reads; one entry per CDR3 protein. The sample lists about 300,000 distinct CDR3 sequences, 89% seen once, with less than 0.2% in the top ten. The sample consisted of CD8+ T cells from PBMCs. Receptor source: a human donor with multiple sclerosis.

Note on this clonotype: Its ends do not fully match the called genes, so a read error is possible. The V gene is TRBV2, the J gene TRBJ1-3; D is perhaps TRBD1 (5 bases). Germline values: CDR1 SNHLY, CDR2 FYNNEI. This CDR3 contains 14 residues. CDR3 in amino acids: CASSEWGSENTIYF. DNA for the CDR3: TGTGCCAGCAGTGAATGGGGGTCTGAAAACACCATATATTTT.

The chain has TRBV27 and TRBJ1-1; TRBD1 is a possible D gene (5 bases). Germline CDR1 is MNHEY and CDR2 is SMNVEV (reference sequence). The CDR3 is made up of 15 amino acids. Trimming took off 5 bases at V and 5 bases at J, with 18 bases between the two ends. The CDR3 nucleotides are TGTGCCAGCAGTCCCTACCGTCAGGGAGGGACTGAAGCTTTCTTT. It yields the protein CASSPYRQGGTEAFF.

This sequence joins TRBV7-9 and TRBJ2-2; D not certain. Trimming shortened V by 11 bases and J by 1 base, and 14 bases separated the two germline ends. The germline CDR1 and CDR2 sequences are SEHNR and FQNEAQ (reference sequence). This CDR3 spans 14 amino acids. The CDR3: CAGTPPLNTGELFF. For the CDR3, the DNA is TGTGCCGGCACGCCGCCCCTGAACACCGGGGAGCTGTTTTTT.

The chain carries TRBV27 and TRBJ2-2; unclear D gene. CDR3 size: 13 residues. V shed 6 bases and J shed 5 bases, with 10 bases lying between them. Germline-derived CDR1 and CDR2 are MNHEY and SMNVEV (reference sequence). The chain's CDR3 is CASSMLGTGELFF. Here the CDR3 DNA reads TGTGCCAGCAGCATGCTTGGGACCGGGGAGCTGTTTTTT.

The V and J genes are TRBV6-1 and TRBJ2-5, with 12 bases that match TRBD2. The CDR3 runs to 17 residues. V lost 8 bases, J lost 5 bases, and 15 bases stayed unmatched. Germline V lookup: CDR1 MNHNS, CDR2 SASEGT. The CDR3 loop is CASSELAGGGWRETQYF. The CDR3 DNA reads TGTGCCAGCTCGGAACTAGCGGGGGGCGGATGGAGGGAGACCCAGTACTTC.

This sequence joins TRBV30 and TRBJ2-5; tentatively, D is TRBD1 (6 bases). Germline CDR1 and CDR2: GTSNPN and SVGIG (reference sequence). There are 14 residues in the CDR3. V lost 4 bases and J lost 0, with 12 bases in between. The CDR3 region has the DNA TGTGCCTGGACCAGGGGCCAGTACCAAGAGACCCAGTACTTC. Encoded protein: CAWTRGQYQETQYF.